This T cell receptor beta chain derives from a study of blood T cell repertoires in COVID-19. This table comes from immunoSEQ multiplex PCR, and its TCRdb copy is limited to in-frame clones, with some not included. The table records about 180,000 clones, 70% to 90% of them present only once. Trimming shortened V by 4 bases and J by 4 bases, and 17 bases separated the two germline ends. CDR1 and CDR2 from the germline V gene are LGHNA and YNFKEQ. The CDR3 sequence is 15 residues long. The sequence was obtained from a man between 18 and 29 years old who had recovered from COVID-19. The chain recombines TRBV4-2 with TRBJ2-7, with D possibly TRBD2 on 5 matching bases. Specimen: peripheral blood. This CDR3 reads CASSLSSGSGYEQYF. The CDR3 nucleotides are TGTGCCAGCAGCCTTTCTAGTGGGAGTGGGTACGAGCAGTACTTC.